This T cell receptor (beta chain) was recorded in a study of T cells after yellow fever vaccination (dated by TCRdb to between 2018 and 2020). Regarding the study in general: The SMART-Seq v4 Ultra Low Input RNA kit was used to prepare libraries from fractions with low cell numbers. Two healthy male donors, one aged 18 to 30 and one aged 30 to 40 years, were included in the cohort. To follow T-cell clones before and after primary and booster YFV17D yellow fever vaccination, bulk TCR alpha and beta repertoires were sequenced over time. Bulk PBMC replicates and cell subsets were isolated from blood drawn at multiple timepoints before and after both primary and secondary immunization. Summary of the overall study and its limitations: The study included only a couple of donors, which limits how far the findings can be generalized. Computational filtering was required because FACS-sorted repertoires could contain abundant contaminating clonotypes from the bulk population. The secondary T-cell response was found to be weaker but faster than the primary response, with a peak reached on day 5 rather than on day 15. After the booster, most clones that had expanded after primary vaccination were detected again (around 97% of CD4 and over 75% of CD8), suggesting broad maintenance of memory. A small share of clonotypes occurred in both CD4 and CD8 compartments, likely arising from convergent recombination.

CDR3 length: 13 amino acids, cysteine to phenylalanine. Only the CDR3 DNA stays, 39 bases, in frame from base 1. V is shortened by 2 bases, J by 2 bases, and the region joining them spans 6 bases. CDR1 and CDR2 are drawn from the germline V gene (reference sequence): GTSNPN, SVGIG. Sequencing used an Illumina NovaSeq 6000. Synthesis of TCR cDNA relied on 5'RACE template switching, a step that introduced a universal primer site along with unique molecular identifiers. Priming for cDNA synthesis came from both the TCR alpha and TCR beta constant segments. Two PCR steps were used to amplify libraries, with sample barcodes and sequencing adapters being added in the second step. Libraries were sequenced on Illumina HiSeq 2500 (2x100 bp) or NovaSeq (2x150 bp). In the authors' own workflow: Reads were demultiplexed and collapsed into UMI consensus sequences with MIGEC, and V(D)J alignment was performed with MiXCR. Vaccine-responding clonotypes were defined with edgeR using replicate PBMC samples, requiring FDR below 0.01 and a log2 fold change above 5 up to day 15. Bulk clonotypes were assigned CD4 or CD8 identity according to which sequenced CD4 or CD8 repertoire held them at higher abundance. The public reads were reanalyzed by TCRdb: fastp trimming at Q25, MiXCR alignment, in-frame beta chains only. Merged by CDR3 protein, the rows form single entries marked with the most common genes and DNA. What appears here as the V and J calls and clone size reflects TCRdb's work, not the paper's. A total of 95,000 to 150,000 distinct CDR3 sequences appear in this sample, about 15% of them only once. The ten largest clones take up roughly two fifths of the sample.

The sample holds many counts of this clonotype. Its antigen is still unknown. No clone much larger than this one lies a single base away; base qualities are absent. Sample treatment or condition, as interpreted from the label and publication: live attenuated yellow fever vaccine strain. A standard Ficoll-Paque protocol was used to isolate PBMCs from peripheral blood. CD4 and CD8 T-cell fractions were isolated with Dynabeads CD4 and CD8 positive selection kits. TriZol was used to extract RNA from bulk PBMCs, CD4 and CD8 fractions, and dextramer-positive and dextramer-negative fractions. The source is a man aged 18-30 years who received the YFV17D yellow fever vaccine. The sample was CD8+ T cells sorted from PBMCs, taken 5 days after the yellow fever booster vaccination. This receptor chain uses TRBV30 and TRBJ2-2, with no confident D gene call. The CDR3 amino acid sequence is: CAWSKGNTGELFF. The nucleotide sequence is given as TGTGCCTGGAGTAAAGGAAACACCGGGGAGCTGTTTTTT. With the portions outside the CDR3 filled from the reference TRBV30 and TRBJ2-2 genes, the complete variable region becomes SQTIHQWPATLVQPVGSPLSLECTVEGTSNPNLYWYRQAAGRGLQLLFYSVGIGQISSEVPQNLSASRPQDRQFILSSKKLLLSDSGFYLCAWSKGNTGELFFGEGSRLTVL.